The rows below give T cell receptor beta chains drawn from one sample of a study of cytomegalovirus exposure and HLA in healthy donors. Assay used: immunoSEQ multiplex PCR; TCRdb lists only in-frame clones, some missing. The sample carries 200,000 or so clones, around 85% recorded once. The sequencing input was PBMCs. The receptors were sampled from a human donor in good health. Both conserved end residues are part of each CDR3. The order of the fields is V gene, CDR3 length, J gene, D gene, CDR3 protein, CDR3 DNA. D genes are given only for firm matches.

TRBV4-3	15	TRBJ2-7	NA	CASSQGPSGGEAQYF	TGCGCCAGCAGCCAAGGTCCAAGCGGAGGGGAGGCGCAGTACTTC
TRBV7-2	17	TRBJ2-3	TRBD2	CASSLVFAGGVGDTQYF	TGTGCCAGCAGCTTAGTTTTTGCGGGAGGAGTTGGAGATACGCAGTATTTT
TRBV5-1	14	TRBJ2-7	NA	CASTLGAGTYEQYF	TGCGCCAGCACCCTGGGGGCAGGAACCTACGAGCAGTACTTC
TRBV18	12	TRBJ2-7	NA	CASSPEAYEQYF	TGTGCCAGCTCACCAGAGGCCTACGAGCAGTACTTC
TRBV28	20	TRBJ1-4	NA	CASSLFQSNMRGRVREKLFF	TGTGCCAGCAGTTTATTCCAGTCGAATATGCGTGGCAGGGTTAGGGAAAAACTGTTTTTT
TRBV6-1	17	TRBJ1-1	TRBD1	CASSEVGTGIRYTEAFF	TGTGCCAGCAGTGAAGTCGGGACAGGGATCCGGTACACTGAAGCTTTCTTT
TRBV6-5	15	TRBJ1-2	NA	CASSYSSRGPYGYTF	TGTGCCAGCAGTTACTCGAGTAGGGGCCCCTATGGCTACACCTTC
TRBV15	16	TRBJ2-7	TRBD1	CATSSRTGGGSYEQYF	TGTGCCACCAGCAGCCGGACAGGGGGCGGTTCCTACGAGCAGTACTTC
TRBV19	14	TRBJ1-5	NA	CAGAQAYSNQPQHF	TGTGCCGGGGCTCAGGCGTATAGCAATCAGCCCCAGCATTTT
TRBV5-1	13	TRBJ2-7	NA	CASSSVTGREQYF	TGCGCCAGCAGCTCCGTGACAGGTCGCGAGCAGTACTTC
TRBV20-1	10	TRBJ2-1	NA	CSATKNEQFF	TGCAGTGCTACTAAGAATGAGCAGTTCTTC
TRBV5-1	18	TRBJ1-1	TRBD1	CASSLGDRGRAMNTEAFF	TGCGCCAGCAGCTTGGGGGACAGGGGGCGGGCTATGAACACTGAAGCTTTCTTT
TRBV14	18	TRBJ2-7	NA	CASSQGPVNRSAIYEQYF	TGTGCCAGCAGCCAAGGTCCGGTTAACAGGAGTGCAATCTACGAGCAGTACTTC
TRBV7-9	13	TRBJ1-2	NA	CASSLGPDHGYTF	TGTGCCAGCAGCTTAGGGCCAGATCATGGCTACACCTTC
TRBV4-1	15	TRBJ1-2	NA	CASSQGRQEYYGYTF	TGCGCCAGCAGCCAAGGGAGACAGGAGTACTATGGCTACACCTTC